The clone carrying this T cell receptor (beta chain) was seen more than once but under ten times. Its antigen remains unidentified. The sequencing template was cDNA reverse transcribed from extracted RNA. The repertoire was sequenced with immunoSEQ multiplex PCR; TCRdb's copy has only in-frame clones and lacks some. The profile shows around 190,000 clones, around three fifths of them singletons. This entry comes from a study of CD8+ T cells in alopecia areata. The wider study: Each of the treated patients was given oral tofacitinib, 5 to 10 mg twice daily, for moderate-to-severe alopecia areata.

Germline V gene lookup returns CDR1 SGHTA and CDR2 FQGNSA. The CDR3 consists of 14 residues. With V trimmed by 4 bases and J by 4 bases, 4 bases remained unmatched. The treatment was: oral pan-JAK inhibitor, 5-10 mg twice daily. Patients with alopecia areata provided lesional scalp punch biopsies as well as peripheral blood. Whole-study findings and limits: Normal scalp showed lower clonality than lesional scalp, especially alopecia totalis/universalis. Association of baseline CD8+ expansion with response is uncertain owing to one nonresponder.

This sample comprised CD4+ T cells sorted from blood, obtained at week 24, from a patient treated with tofacitinib. This sequence was found in a human donor with alopecia areata. The chain uses TRBV7-2 and TRBJ1-3; 7 nucleotides line up with TRBD1. CDR3 sequence: CASSWDSAGNTIYF. DNA for the CDR3: TGTGCCAGCAGCTGGGACAGTGCGGGAAACACCATATATTTT.